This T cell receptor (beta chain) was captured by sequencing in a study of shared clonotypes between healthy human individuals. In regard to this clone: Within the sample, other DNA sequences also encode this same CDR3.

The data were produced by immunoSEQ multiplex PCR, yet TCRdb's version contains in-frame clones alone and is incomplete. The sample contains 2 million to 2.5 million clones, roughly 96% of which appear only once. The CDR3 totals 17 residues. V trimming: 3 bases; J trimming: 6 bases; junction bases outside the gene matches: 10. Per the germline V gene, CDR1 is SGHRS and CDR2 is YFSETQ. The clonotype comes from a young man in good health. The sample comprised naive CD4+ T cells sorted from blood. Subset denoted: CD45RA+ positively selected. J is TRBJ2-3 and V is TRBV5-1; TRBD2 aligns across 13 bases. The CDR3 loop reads CASSWGTSGTRGDTQYF. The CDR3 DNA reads TGCGCCAGCAGCTGGGGGACTAGCGGGACTCGAGGGGATACGCAGTATTTT.